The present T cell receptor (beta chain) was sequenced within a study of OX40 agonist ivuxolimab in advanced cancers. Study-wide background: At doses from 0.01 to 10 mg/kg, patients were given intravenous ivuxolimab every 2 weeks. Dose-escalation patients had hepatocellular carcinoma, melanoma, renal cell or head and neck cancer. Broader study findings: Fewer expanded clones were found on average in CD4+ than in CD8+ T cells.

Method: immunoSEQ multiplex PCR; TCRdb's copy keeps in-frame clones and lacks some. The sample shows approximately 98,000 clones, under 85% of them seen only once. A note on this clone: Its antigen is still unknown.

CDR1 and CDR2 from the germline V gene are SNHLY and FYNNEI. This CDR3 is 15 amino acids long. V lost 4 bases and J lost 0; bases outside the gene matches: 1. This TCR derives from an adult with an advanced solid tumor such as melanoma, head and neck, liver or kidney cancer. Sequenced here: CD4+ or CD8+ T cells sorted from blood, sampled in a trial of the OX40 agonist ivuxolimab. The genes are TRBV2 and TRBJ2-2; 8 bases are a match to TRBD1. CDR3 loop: CASSGTGTNTGELFF. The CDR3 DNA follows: TGTGCCAGCAGTGGGACAGGGACGAACACCGGGGAGCTGTTTTTT. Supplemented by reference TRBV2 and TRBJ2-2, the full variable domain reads EPEVTQTPSHQVTQMGQEVILRCVPISNHLYFYWYRQILGQKVEFLVSFYNNEISEKSEIFDDQFSVERPDGSNFTLKIRSTKLEDSAMYFCASSGTGTNTGELFFGEGSRLTVL.